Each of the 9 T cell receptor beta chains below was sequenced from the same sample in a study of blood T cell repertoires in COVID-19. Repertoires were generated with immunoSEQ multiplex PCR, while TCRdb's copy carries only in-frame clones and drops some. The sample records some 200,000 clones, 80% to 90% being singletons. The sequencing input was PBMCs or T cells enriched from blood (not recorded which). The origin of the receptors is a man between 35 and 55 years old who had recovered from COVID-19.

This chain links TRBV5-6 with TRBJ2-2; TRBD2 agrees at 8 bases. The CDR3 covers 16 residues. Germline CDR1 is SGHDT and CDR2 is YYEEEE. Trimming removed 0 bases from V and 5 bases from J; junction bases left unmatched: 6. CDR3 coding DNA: TGTGCCAGCAGCTTGGCCGGGGGGGCTAGAACCGGGGAGCTGTTTTTT. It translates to CASSLAGGARTGELFF.

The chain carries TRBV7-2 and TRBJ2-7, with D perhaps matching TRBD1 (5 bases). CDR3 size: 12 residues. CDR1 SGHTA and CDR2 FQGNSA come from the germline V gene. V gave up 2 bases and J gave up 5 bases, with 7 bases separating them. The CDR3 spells CASSLRTHEQYF. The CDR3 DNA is TGTGCCAGCAGCTTAAGGACACACGAGCAGTACTTC.

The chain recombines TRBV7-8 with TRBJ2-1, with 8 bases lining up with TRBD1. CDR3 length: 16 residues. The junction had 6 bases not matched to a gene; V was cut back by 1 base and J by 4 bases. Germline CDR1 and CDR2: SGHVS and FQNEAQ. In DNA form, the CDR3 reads TGTGCCAGCAGCTTAGGCTACAGGGGGAAATACAATGAGCAGTTCTTC. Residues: CASSLGYRGKYNEQFF.

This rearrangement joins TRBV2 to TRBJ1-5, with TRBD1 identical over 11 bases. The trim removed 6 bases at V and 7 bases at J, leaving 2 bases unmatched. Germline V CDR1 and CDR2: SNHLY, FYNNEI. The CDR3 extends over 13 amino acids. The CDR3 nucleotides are TGTGCCAGCAGGGACAGGGGGCTACAGCCCCAGCATTTT. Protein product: CASRDRGLQPQHF.

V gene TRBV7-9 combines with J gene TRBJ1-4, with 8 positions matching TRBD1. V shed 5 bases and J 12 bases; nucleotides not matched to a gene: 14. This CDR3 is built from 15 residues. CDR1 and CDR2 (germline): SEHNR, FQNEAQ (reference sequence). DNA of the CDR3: TGTGCCAGCAGCAGTTCAGGGGGCGGCCTAACCGAACTGTTTTTT. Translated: CASSSSGGGLTELFF. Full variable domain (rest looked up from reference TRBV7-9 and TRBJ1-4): DTGVSQNPRHKITKRGQNVTFRCDPISEHNRLYWYRQTLGQGPEFLTYFQNEAQLEKSRLLSDRFSAERPKGSFSTLEIQRTEQGDSAMYLCASSSSGGGLTELFFGSGTQLSVL.

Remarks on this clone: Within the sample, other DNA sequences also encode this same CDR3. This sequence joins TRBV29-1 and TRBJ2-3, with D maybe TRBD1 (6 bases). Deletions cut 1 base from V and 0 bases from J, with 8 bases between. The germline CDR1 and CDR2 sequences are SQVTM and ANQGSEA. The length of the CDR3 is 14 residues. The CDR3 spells CSVEGGGSTDTQYF. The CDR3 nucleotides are TGCAGCGTTGAAGGAGGGGGAAGCACAGATACGCAGTATTTT.

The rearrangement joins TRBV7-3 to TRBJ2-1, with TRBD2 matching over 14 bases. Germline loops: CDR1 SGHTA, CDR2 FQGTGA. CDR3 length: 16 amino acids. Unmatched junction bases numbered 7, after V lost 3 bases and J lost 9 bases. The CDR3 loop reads CASSLGLAGAQGEQFF. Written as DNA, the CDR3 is TGTGCCAGCAGCTTGGGACTAGCGGGAGCACAGGGTGAGCAGTTCTTC.

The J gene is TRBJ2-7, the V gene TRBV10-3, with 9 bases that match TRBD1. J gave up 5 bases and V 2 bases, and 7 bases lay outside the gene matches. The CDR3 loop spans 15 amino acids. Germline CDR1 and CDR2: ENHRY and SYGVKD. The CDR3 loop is CAISEKGTGIHEQYF. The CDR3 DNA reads TGTGCCATCAGTGAGAAGGGGACAGGGATCCACGAGCAGTACTTC.

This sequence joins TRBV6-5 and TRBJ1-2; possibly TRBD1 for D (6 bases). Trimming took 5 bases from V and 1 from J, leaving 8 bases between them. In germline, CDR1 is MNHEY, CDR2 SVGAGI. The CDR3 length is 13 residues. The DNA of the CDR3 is TGTGCCAGCAGTAGGACAGATAACTATGGCTACACCTTC. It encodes CASSRTDNYGYTF.